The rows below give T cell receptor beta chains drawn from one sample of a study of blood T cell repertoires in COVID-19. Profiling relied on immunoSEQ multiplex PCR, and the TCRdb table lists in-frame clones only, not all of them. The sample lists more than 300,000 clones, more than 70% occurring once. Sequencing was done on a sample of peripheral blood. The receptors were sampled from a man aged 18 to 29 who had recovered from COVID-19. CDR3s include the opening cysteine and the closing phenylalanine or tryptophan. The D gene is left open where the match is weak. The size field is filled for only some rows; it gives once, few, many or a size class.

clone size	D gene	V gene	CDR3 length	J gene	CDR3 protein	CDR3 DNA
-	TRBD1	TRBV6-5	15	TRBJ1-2	CASSIYRGGQYGYTF	TGTGCCAGCAGTATATACAGGGGAGGCCAATATGGCTACACCTTC
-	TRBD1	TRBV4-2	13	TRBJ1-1	CASSQGTGDEAFF	TGTGCCAGCAGCCAAGGGACAGGGGATGAAGCTTTCTTT
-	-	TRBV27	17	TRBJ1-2	CASSPTRLQGSVRGYTF	TGTGCCAGCAGTCCTACGAGGTTACAGGGTTCGGTTCGTGGCTACACCTTC
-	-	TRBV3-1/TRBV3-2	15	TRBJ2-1	CASSLGSGASNEQFF	TGTGCCAGCAGCCTAGGCTCAGGGGCGTCCAATGAGCAGTTCTTC
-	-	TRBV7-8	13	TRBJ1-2	CASSLDNSYGYTF	TGTGCCAGCAGCTTAGACAACAGCTATGGCTACACCTTC
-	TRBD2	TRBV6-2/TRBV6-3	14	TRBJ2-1	CASSYPGLALEQFF	TGTGCCAGCAGTTACCCGGGACTAGCCCTTGAGCAGTTCTTC
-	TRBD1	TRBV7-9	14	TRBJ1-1	CASSHRGDGTEAFF	TGTGCCAGCAGTCACAGGGGCGACGGCACTGAAGCTTTCTTT
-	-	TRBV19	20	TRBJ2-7	CASSGVLIRRGLGSSYEQYF	TGTGCCAGTAGTGGGGTTCTTATAAGACGGGGACTTGGTTCCTCCTACGAGCAGTACTTC
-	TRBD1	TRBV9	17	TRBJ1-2	CASSVVPSGTGNPGYTF	TGTGCCAGCAGCGTAGTCCCCTCCGGGACAGGGAATCCTGGCTACACCTTC
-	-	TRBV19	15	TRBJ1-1	CASSWSGHTDTEAFF	TGTGCCAGTAGTTGGTCGGGACATACGGATACTGAAGCTTTCTTT
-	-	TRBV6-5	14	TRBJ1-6	CASHIQGSNSPLHF	TGTGCCAGCCACATTCAGGGGTCTAATTCACCCCTCCACTTT
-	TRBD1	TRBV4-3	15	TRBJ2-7	CASSQAGQGFYEQYF	TGCGCCAGCAGCCAGGCCGGACAGGGTTTCTACGAGCAGTACTTC
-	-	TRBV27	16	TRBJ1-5	CASSFRVSAAGQPQHF	TGTGCCAGCAGTTTCCGGGTCAGCGCGGCGGGCCAGCCCCAGCATTTT
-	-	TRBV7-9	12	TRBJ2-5	CASSPSWETQYF	TGTGCCAGCAGCCCCAGTTGGGAGACCCAGTACTTC
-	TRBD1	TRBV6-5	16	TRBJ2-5	CASSYSSDRGGETQYF	TGTGCCAGCAGTTACTCCTCGGACAGGGGTGGTGAGACCCAGTACTTC
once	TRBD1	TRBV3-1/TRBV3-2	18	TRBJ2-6	CASSRRQGFSSGANVLTF	TGTGCCAGCAGCCGACGACAGGGGTTCTCTTCTGGGGCCAACGTCCTGACTTTC
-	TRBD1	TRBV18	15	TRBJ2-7	CASSLGQGESYEQYF	TGTGCCAGCTCACTAGGACAGGGTGAATCCTACGAGCAGTACTTC
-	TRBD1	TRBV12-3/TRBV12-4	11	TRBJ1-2	CASGPGTGEIF	TGTGCCAGCGGGCCTGGGACAGGGGAAATCTTC
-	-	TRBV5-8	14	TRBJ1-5	CASSSYGGNQPQHF	TGTGCCAGCAGCTCATACGGGGGCAATCAGCCCCAGCATTTT
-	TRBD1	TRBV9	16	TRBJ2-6	CASSVKSGGGANVLTF	TGTGCCAGCAGCGTAAAATCAGGGGGTGGGGCCAACGTCCTGACTTTC
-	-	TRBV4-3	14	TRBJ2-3	CASSRKLATDTQYF	TGCGCCAGCAGCCGAAAACTAGCCACAGATACGCAGTATTTT
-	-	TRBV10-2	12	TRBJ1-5	CASSDQDQPQHF	TGCGCCAGCAGTGATCAGGATCAGCCCCAGCATTTT
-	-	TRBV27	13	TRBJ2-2	CASSFWGAGELFF	TGTGCCAGCAGTTTTTGGGGCGCCGGGGAGCTGTTTTTT
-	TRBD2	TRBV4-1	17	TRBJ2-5	CASSQGLAGEYQETQYF	TGCGCCAGCAGCCAAGGGCTAGCGGGGGAGTACCAAGAGACCCAGTACTTC
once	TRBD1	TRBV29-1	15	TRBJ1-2	CSVVLETGALHGYTF	TGCAGCGTTGTACTTGAGACAGGGGCCCTGCATGGCTACACCTTC